Below are 4 T cell receptor beta chains sequenced from a single sample in a study of response to subunit inactivated influenza vaccine. TCRdb independently ran MiXCR on the RT-PCR reads; one entry per CDR3 protein. The sample contains over 650,000 distinct CDR3 sequences, around a sixth of which appear only once. The specimen comprised PBMCs from blood, sampled 5 days after vaccination. These receptors came from a man in his fifties who received an inactivated influenza vaccine.

This clonotype occurred a few times. The V gene is TRBV5-1, the J gene TRBJ2-1; the match to TRBD2 covers 8 bases. CDR3 length: 14 residues. Germline CDR1 is SGHRS and CDR2 is YFSETQ. Unmatched junction bases numbered 3, after V lost 0 bases and J lost 7 bases. CDR3 loop: CASSLARGGNEQFF. CDR3 coding DNA: TGCGCCAGCAGCTTGGCACGGGGGGGGAATGAGCAGTTCTTC.

This chain joins TRBV5-1 and TRBJ2-7, with 7 bases identical to TRBD1. Looked up from germline, CDR1 is SGHRS and CDR2 is YFSETQ. The length of the CDR3 is 15 residues. The V segment lost 4 bases and the J segment 4 bases; nucleotides outside the gene matches: 11. The CDR3 sequence: CASSRTTGSGYEQYF. The CDR3 DNA reads TGCGCCAGCAGCCGAACGACAGGGTCTGGGTACGAGCAGTACTTC. Full variable domain (missing parts from reference TRBV5-1 and TRBJ2-7): KAGVTQTPRYLIKTRGQQVTLSCSPISGHRSVSWYQQTPGQGLQFLFEYFSETQRNKGNFPGRFSGRQFSNSRSEMNVSTLELGDSALYLCASSRTTGSGYEQYFGPGTRLTVT.

This clonotype was counted a few times. This chain joins TRBV28 and TRBJ2-7; D is unresolved. The CDR3 loop spans 15 amino acids. Germline-derived CDR1 and CDR2 are MDHEN and SYDVKM. Between the trimmed V and J ends, which lost 7 bases and 2 bases, there was a span of 18 bases. This CDR3 reads CASTPYVKSTYEQYF. The CDR3 DNA follows: TGTGCCAGCACCCCGTACGTGAAAAGTACCTACGAGCAGTACTTC. The variable domain in full, with the rest retrieved from reference TRBV28 and TRBJ2-7, is DVKVTQSSRYLVKRTGEKVFLECVQDMDHENMFWYRQDPGLGLRLIYFSYDVKMKEKGDIPEGYSVSREKKERFSLILESASTNQTSMYLCASTPYVKSTYEQYFGPGTRLTVT.

The chain is built from TRBV11-3 and TRBJ2-1; TRBD2 matches 12 bases. V lost 3 bases to trimming and J lost 0 bases; unmatched junction nucleotides: 12. This CDR3 is 20 amino acids long. Germline-derived CDR1 and CDR2 are SGHNT and YENEEA. This CDR3 reads CASSFTSGRFSTLSYNEQFF. CDR3 sequence (DNA): TGTGCCAGCAGCTTTACTAGCGGGAGGTTTTCCACACTCTCCTACAATGAGCAGTTCTTC.